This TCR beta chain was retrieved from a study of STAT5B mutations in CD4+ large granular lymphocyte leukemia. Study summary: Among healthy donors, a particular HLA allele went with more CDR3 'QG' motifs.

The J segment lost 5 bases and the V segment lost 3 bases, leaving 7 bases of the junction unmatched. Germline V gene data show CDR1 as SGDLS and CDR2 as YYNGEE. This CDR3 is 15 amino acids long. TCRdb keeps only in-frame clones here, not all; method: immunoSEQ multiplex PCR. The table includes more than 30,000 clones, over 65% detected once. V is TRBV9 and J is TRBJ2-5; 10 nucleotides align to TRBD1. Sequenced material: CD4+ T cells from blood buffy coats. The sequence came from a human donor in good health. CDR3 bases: TGTGCCAGCAGCGACGGACAGGGGGAGTGGGAGACCCAGTACTTC. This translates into CASSDGQGEWETQYF. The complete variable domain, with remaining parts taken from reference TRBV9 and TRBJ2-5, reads DSGVTQTPKHLITATGQRVTLRCSPRSGDLSVYWYQQSLDQGLQFLIQYYNGEERAKGNILERFSAQQFPDLHSELNLSSLELGDSALYFCASSDGQGEWETQYFGPGTRLLVL.